These 19 T cell receptor beta chains share one sample of origin, sequenced in a study of shared clonotypes between healthy human individuals. Naive CD8 cells comprised CD45RO-negative, CCR7-positively selected cells, excluding terminally differentiated effector memory CD45RA+ cells. Produced via immunoSEQ multiplex PCR; TCRdb's table is partial and in-frame only. In the table there are roughly 2.1 million clones, around 93% of which are singletons. Input material: naive CD8+ T cells from PBMCs. Receptor source: a man younger than 35 in good health. Some clones in this sample may be carry-over from other donors' samples.

This rearrangement joins TRBV9 to TRBJ2-2; maybe TRBD2 (6 bases). From germline, CDR1 is SGDLS and CDR2 YYNGEE. This CDR3 has 17 amino acids. V was clipped by 2 bases and J by 0 bases, with 14 bases between them. The CDR3 nucleotides are TGTGCCAGCAGCGTCCGGCGGGGCGGTGCGAACACCGGGGAGCTGTTTTTT. Encoded protein: CASSVRRGGANTGELFF.

This chain uses TRBV4-1 with TRBJ1-1, with 8 bases aligning to TRBD1. The germline gives CDR1 MGHRA, CDR2 YSYEKL. The CDR3 contains 17 residues. Trimming took 4 bases from V and 4 from J; bases not matched to a gene: 14. This CDR3 is CASSLRTARGLVTEAFF. The DNA for the CDR3 is TGCGCCAGCAGCCTAAGAACGGCCAGGGGGCTAGTCACTGAAGCTTTCTTT.

J is TRBJ1-5 and V is TRBV28; no clear D gene. Per the germline V gene, CDR1 is MDHEN and CDR2 is SYDVKM. V lost 6 bases, J lost 4 bases, and 10 bases lay in between. This CDR3 comprises 13 residues. The chain's CDR3 is CASSPRVNQPQHF. In nucleotides, the CDR3 is TGTGCCAGCAGCCCGAGGGTTAATCAGCCCCAGCATTTT.

This clone was recorded once. The chain joins TRBV14 to TRBJ2-7, with D perhaps TRBD1 (6 bases). Germline CDR1 reads SGHDN; CDR2 reads FVKESK. V was clipped by 0 bases and J by 0 bases, with 12 bases between them. This CDR3 has 16 residues. DNA for the CDR3: TGTGCCAGCAGCCAAGACTGGACAGAGAGCTCCTACGAGCAGTACTTC. Translated: CASSQDWTESSYEQYF.

This clone has only one observation. The rearrangement links TRBV7-9 to TRBJ2-7; D unresolved. The CDR3 is made up of 15 amino acids. Trimming left V 1 base short and J 2 bases short, with 12 bases between. Germline V gives CDR1 SEHNR, CDR2 FQNEAQ (reference sequence). For the CDR3, the DNA is TGTGCCAGCAGCTTAGACGCAACCCCACCCTACGAGCAGTACTTC. Translated, it gives CASSLDATPPYEQYF.

The rearrangement joins TRBV4-3 to TRBJ2-7; 9 bases agree with TRBD2. V gave up 1 base and J gave up 4 bases; unmatched junction bases: 5. Germline V lookup: CDR1 LGHNA, CDR2 YSLEER. CDR3 length: 15 residues. CDR3 DNA: TGCGCCAGCAGCCAAGGCATAGCGGGGGATTACGAGCAGTACTTC. Protein: CASSQGIAGDYEQYF.

This clone was seen only once. The chain carries TRBV9 and TRBJ2-1, with 9 nucleotides matching TRBD2. Germline loops: CDR1 SGDLS, CDR2 YYNGEE. V was pared by 3 bases and J by 9 bases, with 13 bases of the junction left unmatched. The CDR3 runs 16 residues. DNA of the CDR3: TGTGCCAGCAGCGCTCCGCCGGGACTAGCAGCGACTGAGCAGTTCTTC. Its protein product is CASSAPPGLAATEQFF.

The chain uses TRBV9 and TRBJ1-2; D perhaps matches TRBD1 (5 bases). From germline, CDR1 is SGDLS and CDR2 YYNGEE. Between the trimmed V and J ends, which lost 3 bases and 2 bases, there was a span of 11 bases. The length of the CDR3 is 14 residues. Here the CDR3 DNA reads TGTGCCAGCAGCGCGGGGTCAGGGAACTATGGCTACACCTTC. It yields the protein CASSAGSGNYGYTF.

CDR3: CASSSVGPGGRGYTF. The CDR3 DNA sequence: TGTGCCAGCAGTTCCGTTGGTCCCGGGGGTCGCGGCTACACCTTC. The V call is TRBV6-5, the J call TRBJ1-2; tentative D call: TRBD1 (5 bases). V was cut by 4 bases and J by 8 bases, with 20 bases left in between. The germline V gene has CDR1 MNHEY and CDR2 SVGAGI. This CDR3 spans 15 amino acids.

The chain employs TRBV19 and TRBJ2-2; D not certain. CDR3 size: 11 residues. Germline V CDR1 and CDR2: LNHDA, SQIVND (reference sequence). V was clipped by 9 bases and J by 6 bases, with 8 bases between them. The CDR3 spells CASGWAGELFF. The CDR3 DNA sequence: TGTGCCAGCGGGTGGGCCGGGGAGCTGTTTTTT.

The chain recombines TRBV9 with TRBJ2-3, with TRBD1 matching over 8 bases. CDR3 size: 15 residues. J lost 0 bases, V lost 4 bases, and 4 bases had no gene match. Per the germline V gene, CDR1 is SGDLS and CDR2 is YYNGEE. The CDR3 here is CASSWTGSSTDTQYF. CDR3 DNA sequence: TGTGCCAGCAGCTGGACAGGGTCTAGCACAGATACGCAGTATTTT.

The chain has TRBV5-1 and TRBJ1-2; TRBD1 is a possible D gene (5 bases). The CDR3 covers 15 residues. Germline V gene data show CDR1 as SGHRS and CDR2 as YFSETQ. Trimming removed 4 bases from V and 7 bases from J, with 20 bases in between. CDR3 protein: CASSLDLLSDSGYTF. The DNA of the CDR3 is TGCGCCAGCAGCCTCGATCTACTCTCCGACAGTGGCTACACCTTC.

The V and J genes are TRBV28 and TRBJ1-2; the match to TRBD1 covers 9 bases. The germline gives CDR1 MDHEN, CDR2 SYDVKM. V trimming: 1 base; J trimming: 7 bases; junction bases outside the gene matches: 10. The CDR3 runs to 16 residues. CDR3 bases: TGTGCCAGCAGTTTATCAACCATACAGGGGGCCATTGGCTACACCTTC. It codes for CASSLSTIQGAIGYTF.

The chain recombines TRBV27 with TRBJ2-7; D remains ambiguous. The CDR3 has 10 residues. CDR1 and CDR2 (germline): MNHEY, SMNVEV (reference sequence). V was cut by 4 bases and J by 6 bases, with 4 bases left in between. CDR3 residues: CASSWPEQYF. CDR3 coding DNA: TGTGCCAGCAGTTGGCCCGAGCAGTACTTC.

The V gene is TRBV5-4, the J gene TRBJ1-2; the D is unclear. CDR1 and CDR2 from the germline V gene are SGHNT and YYREEE (reference sequence). Trimming removed 4 bases from V and 3 bases from J, with 16 bases in between. The CDR3 sequence is 15 residues long. For the CDR3, the DNA is TGTGCCAGCAGCCAACTTAAAGGAGGCCACTATGGCTACACCTTC. It encodes CASSQLKGGHYGYTF.

J is TRBJ1-2 and V is TRBV29-1; 7 nucleotides match TRBD1. The germline V gene encodes CDR1 SQVTM and CDR2 ANQGSEA. The CDR3 sequence is 12 residues long. Trimming took 3 bases from V and 8 from J; bases not matched to a gene: 6. CDR3: CSVESGGSGYTF. The CDR3 DNA reads TGCAGCGTTGAGTCAGGGGGATCCGGCTACACCTTC.

V is TRBV19 and J is TRBJ1-1; D is perhaps TRBD1 (5 bases). Germline CDR1 is LNHDA and CDR2 is SQIVND (reference sequence). This CDR3 is built from 16 residues. V was clipped by 7 bases and J by 3 bases, with 21 bases between them. The CDR3 here is CASIYSGGRVDTEAFF. CDR3 sequence (DNA): TGTGCCAGTATATACAGCGGGGGGAGAGTAGACACTGAAGCTTTCTTT.

The chain uses TRBV4-3 and TRBJ2-1, with D possibly TRBD2 on 6 matching bases. Trimming stripped 4 bases from V and 4 bases from J, with 17 bases between. In germline, CDR1 is LGHNA, CDR2 YSLEER. The CDR3 has 16 residues. CDR3 DNA sequence: TGCGCCAGCAGCCCGGGTCGGGTGGACTATTACAATGAGCAGTTCTTC. Its translation: CASSPGRVDYYNEQFF.

This clone was observed a handful of times. Other DNA sequences of this sample code for an identical CDR3. The chain is built from TRBV10-3 and TRBJ1-2; D gene ambiguous. The CDR3 has 11 amino acids. From germline, CDR1 is ENHRY and CDR2 SYGVKD. V shed 6 bases and J shed 5 bases, with 7 bases lying between them. The CDR3 reads CAISDGYGYTF. Written as DNA, the CDR3 is TGTGCCATCAGCGACGGATATGGCTACACCTTC.